Presented here are 14 T cell receptor beta chains from one specimen sequenced in a study of control samples from healthy donors and cancer patients. Some clones are missing from TCRdb's copy, which holds only in-frame ones; the method was immunoSEQ multiplex PCR. The table has 150,000 or so clones, around nine tenths seen once. Sequenced input: blood. The source of these receptors is a man aged 18 to 30 in good health.

J is TRBJ2-7 and V is TRBV4-1, with 7 bases aligning to TRBD1. Germline V gene sequence: CDR1 MGHRA, CDR2 YSYEKL. CDR3 length: 15 residues. V shed 4 bases and J 0 bases; nucleotides not matched to a gene: 6. CDR3 protein: CASSPRTGRSYEQYF. In DNA, the CDR3 is TGCGCCAGCAGCCCAAGGACAGGACGCTCCTACGAGCAGTACTTC.

V and J are TRBV2 and TRBJ2-7; 7 nucleotides align to TRBD2. CDR3 size: 12 residues. Germline loops: CDR1 SNHLY, CDR2 FYNNEI. J was trimmed by 3 bases and V by 10 bases; bases with no gene match: 6. The DNA for the CDR3 is TGTGCCACTAAGACTAGCCACTACGAGCAGTACTTC. Protein: CATKTSHYEQYF. The full variable domain, in which reference TRBV2 and TRBJ2-7 provide the parts outside the CDR3, is EPEVTQTPSHQVTQMGQEVILRCVPISNHLYFYWYRQILGQKVEFLVSFYNNEISEKSEIFDDQFSVERPDGSNFTLKIRSTKLEDSAMYFCATKTSHYEQYFGPGTRLTVT.

The V call is TRBV5-1, the J call TRBJ2-5; the match to TRBD2 covers 12 bases. Unmatched junction bases numbered 1, after V lost 3 bases and J lost 4 bases. This CDR3 has 14 residues. CDR1 SGHRS and CDR2 YFSETQ come from the germline V gene. CDR3 sequence: CASSSTSGGETQYF. CDR3 nucleotide sequence: TGCGCCAGCAGCTCGACTAGCGGGGGAGAGACCCAGTACTTC. The full variable domain, completed using reference TRBV5-1 and TRBJ2-5, is KAGVTQTPRYLIKTRGQQVTLSCSPISGHRSVSWYQQTPGQGLQFLFEYFSETQRNKGNFPGRFSGRQFSNSRSEMNVSTLELGDSALYLCASSSTSGGETQYFGPGTRLLVL.

This chain joins TRBV28 and TRBJ2-7, with D uncertain. V was cut by 8 bases and J by 6 bases, with 20 bases left in between. This CDR3 comprises 14 residues. Looked up from germline, CDR1 is MDHEN and CDR2 is SYDVKM. The CDR3 protein is CASSERLQGIEQYF. Written as DNA, the CDR3 is TGTGCCAGCTCCGAAAGGTTACAAGGTATCGAGCAGTACTTC.

This chain joins TRBV12-5 and TRBJ1-1; TRBD1 is a possible D gene (5 bases). With 4 bases removed from V and 5 bases from J, the gap between germline ends came to 17 bases. Per germline, CDR1 LGHNT and CDR2 FRNRAP. This CDR3 has 15 amino acids. The CDR3 region is CASGSPKVGDTEAFF. CDR3 nucleotides: TGTGCTAGTGGTTCCCCTAAGGTGGGGGATACTGAAGCTTTCTTT.

The V gene is TRBV5-4, the J gene TRBJ1-1; 7 nucleotides line up with TRBD1. V shed 3 bases and J 3 bases; nucleotides not matched to a gene: 5. The germline V gene encodes CDR1 SGHNT and CDR2 YYREEE (reference sequence). This CDR3 contains 14 residues. The CDR3 sequence: CASSSGTDDTEAFF. The CDR3, as DNA: TGTGCCAGCAGCTCCGGGACAGATGACACTGAAGCTTTCTTT.

The CDR3 loop reads CASSSGTSGRETQYF. CDR3 sequence (DNA): TGTGCCAGCAGCTCGGGGACTAGCGGTCGTGAGACCCAGTACTTC. This chain links TRBV9 with TRBJ2-5; 11 bases line up with TRBD2. With 4 bases clipped from V and 5 bases from J, the junction kept 7 bases outside the gene matches. Per germline, CDR1 SGDLS and CDR2 YYNGEE. This CDR3 comprises 15 residues.

The gene calls are TRBV4-3 and TRBJ1-5, with TRBD1 matching 11 bases. V shed 0 bases, J shed 6 bases, and the junction held 10 bases outside the gene matches. The germline V gene encodes CDR1 LGHNA and CDR2 YSLEER. The CDR3 has 18 amino acids. The CDR3 DNA sequence: TGCGCCAGCAGCCAAGATTGGACAGGGGGCCAATCTGTTCAGCCCCAGCATTTT. This encodes CASSQDWTGGQSVQPQHF.

The chain employs TRBV9 and TRBJ2-2; unclear D gene. Germline V gene lookup returns CDR1 SGDLS and CDR2 YYNGEE. This CDR3 spans 17 amino acids. V dropped 4 bases and J dropped 2 bases, with 18 bases sitting between them. The CDR3 DNA reads TGTGCCAGCAGCCCTCGAGACACCCGGTCTAACACCGGGGAGCTGTTTTTT. Protein product: CASSPRDTRSNTGELFF.

This chain joins TRBV7-8 and TRBJ2-5; a weak D match, TRBD2 (6 bases). CDR3 size: 19 residues. The germline V gene has CDR1 SGHVS and CDR2 FQNEAQ. Trimming took 6 bases from V and 2 from J, leaving 28 bases between them. In DNA, the CDR3 is TGTGCCAGCAGAGCGATTTCGCCCCCTGCCCGGACTACACAAGAGACCCAGTACTTC. It translates to CASRAISPPARTTQETQYF.

The chain links TRBV3-1 (or the pseudogene TRBV3-2) to TRBJ1-1; 8 bases are shared with TRBD1. The CDR3 has 14 residues. V gave up 5 bases and J gave up 7 bases; unmatched junction bases: 9. The germline CDR1 and CDR2 sequences are LGHDT and YNNKEL (reference sequence). The CDR3 sequence is CASSVLTGAYEAFF. The CDR3 nucleotides are TGTGCCAGCAGCGTCCTGACAGGGGCCTATGAAGCTTTCTTT.

The chain is built from TRBV30 and TRBJ1-6, with a possible D match to TRBD1 (6 bases). V lost 0 bases and J 0 bases, leaving 18 bases between the germline ends. The CDR3 extends over 19 amino acids. Per germline, CDR1 GTSNPN and CDR2 SVGIG (reference sequence). The CDR3 DNA follows: TGTGCCTGGAGTGTACGAGGCAGGGGCCTTAGCTCCTATAATTCACCCCTCCACTTT. Translation: CAWSVRGRGLSSYNSPLHF.

J is TRBJ2-3 and V is TRBV6-2 or TRBV6-3; D remains unclear. Per germline, CDR1 MNHEY and CDR2 SVGEGT. The CDR3 contains 13 residues. The V end lost 1 base, the J end lost 4 bases, and 6 bases lay between the germline ends. CDR3 in amino acids: CASSYYGADTQYF. The CDR3 DNA follows: TGTGCCAGCAGTTACTATGGAGCAGATACGCAGTATTTT.

This sequence joins TRBV7-2 and TRBJ1-3, with D possibly matching TRBD1 (5 bases). The CDR3 has 16 amino acids. Germline assignment: CDR1 SGHTA and CDR2 FQGNSA. The V end was cut by 1 base, the J end by 4 bases, with 14 bases between. DNA for the CDR3: TGTGCCAGCAGCTTAGGACCCCAGGGACCGGGAAACACCATATATTTT. Its protein is CASSLGPQGPGNTIYF.